One sample yielded the 6 T cell receptor beta chains listed below, sequenced in a study of T cells in Graves' hyperthyroidism and ophthalmopathy. Using RNA transcripts as the source, TCR beta CDR3 regions were amplified. The study used the HTBI primer set for a first-round RT-PCR of the TCR CDR3. TCRdb redid the calling of the multiplex PCR reads with MiXCR, one entry per CDR3 protein. The repertoire has 370,000 or so distinct CDR3 sequences, roughly 12% of them found once; the top ten carry 20%. Sequences were obtained from blood. These receptors all come from a man aged 25 to 40 with Graves' hyperthyroidism that later progressed to Graves' ophthalmopathy.

The J gene is TRBJ1-2, the V gene TRBV9, with a weak D call TRBD1 (5 bases). CDR3 length equals 16 residues. With 1 base removed from V and 2 bases from J, the gap between germline ends came to 15 bases. Germline-derived CDR1 and CDR2 are SGDLS and YYNGEE. DNA of the CDR3: TGTGCCAGCAGCGTATTACCAGGGACTTGGAACTATGGCTACACCTTC. Protein product: CASSVLPGTWNYGYTF.

The table lists this clonotype with many counts. This sequence joins TRBV27 and TRBJ1-2, with 9 positions matching TRBD1. V was pared by 4 bases and J by 8 bases, with 8 bases of the junction left unmatched. The CDR3 consists of 14 residues. Germline V gene sequence: CDR1 MNHEY, CDR2 SMNVEV (reference sequence). The CDR3 region has the DNA TGTGCCAGCAGTTCCGGACAGGGGTGGAGCGGCTACACCTTC. This codes for CASSSGQGWSGYTF.

This clonotype was recorded many times. The CDR3 coding sequence is TGTGCTAGTGCCCCCTCGGAACACCCGGGGGCTGAAGCTTTCTTT. It specifies CASAPSEHPGAEAFF. The genes are TRBV12-5 and TRBJ1-1, with a weak D call TRBD1 (5 bases). Germline CDR1 reads LGHNT; CDR2 reads FRNRAP. CDR3 length: 15 residues. Trimming removed 7 bases from V and 6 bases from J, with 21 bases in between.

A note on this clonotype: A much larger clone lies a single base off, so this may be a read error. This sequence joins TRBV5-5 and TRBJ2-5, with 8 bases that match TRBD2. The CDR3 is 16 residues long. The germline CDR1 and CDR2 sequences are SGHKS and YYEKEE (reference sequence). The CDR3 DNA follows: TGTGCCAGCAGCTTGGCAGAGCGGGGGTTCCAAGGGACCCAGTACTTC. Amino acid sequence: CASSLAERGFQGTQYF. Drawing the rest from reference TRBV5-5 and TRBJ2-5, the complete variable domain is DAGVTQSPTHLIKTRGQQVTLRCSPISGHKSVSWYQQVLGQGPQFIFQYYEKEERGRGNFPDRFSARQFPNYSSELNVNALLLGDSALYLCASSLAERGFQGTQYFGPGTRLLVL.

Many counts were recorded for this clonotype. The V and J genes are TRBV20-1 and TRBJ2-1; 8 positions match TRBD1. CDR1 DFQATT and CDR2 SNEGSKA come from the germline V gene (reference sequence). The length of the CDR3 is 14 residues. The V gene end was trimmed by 0 bases and the J gene end by 4 bases; junction bases not matched to a gene: 2. The CDR3 here is CSARDRDRYNEQFF. CDR3 bases: TGCAGTGCTAGAGATAGGGACAGGTACAATGAGCAGTTCTTC.

The rearrangement joins TRBV12-3 or TRBV12-4 to TRBJ2-2; unclear D gene. The V gene lost 6 bases and the J gene lost 6 bases, with 8 bases spanning the gap. CDR3 length: 12 amino acids. CDR3 bases: TGTGCCAGCAGGTTTAGGGCCGGGGAGCTGTTTTTT. Amino acids: CASRFRAGELFF.